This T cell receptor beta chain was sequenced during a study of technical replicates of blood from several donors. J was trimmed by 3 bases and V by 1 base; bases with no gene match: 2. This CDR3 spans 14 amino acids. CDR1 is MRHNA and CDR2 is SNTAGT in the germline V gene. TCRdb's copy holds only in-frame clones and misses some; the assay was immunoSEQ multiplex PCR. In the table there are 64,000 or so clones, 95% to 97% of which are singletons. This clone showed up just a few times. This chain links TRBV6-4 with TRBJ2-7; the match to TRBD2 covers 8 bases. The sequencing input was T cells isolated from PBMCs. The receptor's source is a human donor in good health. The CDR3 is CASSDLRGDYEQYF. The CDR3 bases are TGTGCCAGCAGTGACTTGCGGGGGGACTACGAGCAGTACTTC.